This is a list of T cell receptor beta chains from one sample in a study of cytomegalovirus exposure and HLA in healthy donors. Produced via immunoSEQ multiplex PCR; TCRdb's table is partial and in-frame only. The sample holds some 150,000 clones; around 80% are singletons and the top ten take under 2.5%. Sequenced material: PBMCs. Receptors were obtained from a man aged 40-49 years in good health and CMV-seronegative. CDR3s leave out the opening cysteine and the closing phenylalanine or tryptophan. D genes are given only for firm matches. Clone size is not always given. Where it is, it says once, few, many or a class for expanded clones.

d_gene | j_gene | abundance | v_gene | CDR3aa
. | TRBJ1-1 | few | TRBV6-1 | ASSIPLRGSREAF
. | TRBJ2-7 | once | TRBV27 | ASSLHPDSSYEQY
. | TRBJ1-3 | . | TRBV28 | ASSLPPFSGNTIY
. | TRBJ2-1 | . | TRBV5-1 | ASSSGDGYNEQF
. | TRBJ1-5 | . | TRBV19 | ASSLGVQPQH
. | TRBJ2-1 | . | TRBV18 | ASSPSAQLSSGNEQF
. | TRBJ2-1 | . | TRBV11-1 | ASSLARAQEQF
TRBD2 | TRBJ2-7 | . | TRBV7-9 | ASSLGGEGRREQY
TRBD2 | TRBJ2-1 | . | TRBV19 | ASNGLAGSEQF
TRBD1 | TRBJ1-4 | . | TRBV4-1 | ASSQDGQGLA
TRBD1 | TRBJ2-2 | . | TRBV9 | ASSVGGQGAVGELF
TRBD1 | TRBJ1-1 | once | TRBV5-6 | ASSIGTGEAF
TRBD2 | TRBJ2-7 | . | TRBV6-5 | ASGQTSGSSYEQY
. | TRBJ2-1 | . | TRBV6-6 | ASSGPNSYNEQF
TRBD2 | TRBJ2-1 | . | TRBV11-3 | ASSPSVGLAPHNEQF
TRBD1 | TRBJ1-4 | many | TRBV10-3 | AISGDRASNEKLF
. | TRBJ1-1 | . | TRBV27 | ASSLSGQVNTEAF
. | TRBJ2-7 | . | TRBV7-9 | ASNSGYGRSEQY
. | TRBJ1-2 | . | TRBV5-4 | ASSLEEGLGSGYT
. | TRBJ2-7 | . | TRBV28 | ASSLRVYEQY
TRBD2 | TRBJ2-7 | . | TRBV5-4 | ASSILAGGTYEQY
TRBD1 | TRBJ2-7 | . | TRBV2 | ASKTRTGGREMN
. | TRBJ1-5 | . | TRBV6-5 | ASSSSWGGEQPQH
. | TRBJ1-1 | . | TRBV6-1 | ASSELRGGDKAF
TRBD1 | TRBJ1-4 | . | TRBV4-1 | ASSQGILRRDRGWEKLF
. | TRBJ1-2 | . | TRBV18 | ASSPGGTVYGYT
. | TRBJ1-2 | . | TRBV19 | ASSIQGLSGYT
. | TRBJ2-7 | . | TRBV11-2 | ASSPDSYEQY
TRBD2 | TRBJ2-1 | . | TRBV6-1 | ASDTGTSSYNEQF
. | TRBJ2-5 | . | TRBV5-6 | ASSLKYSRARETQY
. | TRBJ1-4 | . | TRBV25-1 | ASSDLGRGRAHEKLF
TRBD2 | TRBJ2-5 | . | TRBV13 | ASGTYKRTSGRRIPETQY
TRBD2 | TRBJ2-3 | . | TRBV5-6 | ASSLRTSGRGGTDTQY
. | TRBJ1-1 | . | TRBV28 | ASSLWRANTEAF
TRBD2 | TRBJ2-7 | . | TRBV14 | ASSQFHSGLAGEQY
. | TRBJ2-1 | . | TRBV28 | ASSPSSYNEQF
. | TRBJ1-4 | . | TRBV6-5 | ASRGGVDEKLF
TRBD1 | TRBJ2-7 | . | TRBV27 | ASTKMRSGQEYEQY
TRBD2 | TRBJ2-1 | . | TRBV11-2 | ASSLEASGTFEQF
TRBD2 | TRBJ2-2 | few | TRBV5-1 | ASSLLGGSGRATGELF
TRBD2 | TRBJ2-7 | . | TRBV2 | ASSELAGGSYEQY
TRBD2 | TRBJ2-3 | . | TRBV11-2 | ASTGTSGRAGTDTQY
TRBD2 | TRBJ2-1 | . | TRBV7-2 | ASSSWALAGLNEQF
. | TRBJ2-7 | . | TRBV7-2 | ASSFQGSGDEQY
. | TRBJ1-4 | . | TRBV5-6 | ASSLVRSATNEKLF
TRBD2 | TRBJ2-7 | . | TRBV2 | ASEAGGLDEQY
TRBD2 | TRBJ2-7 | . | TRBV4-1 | ASSSERDYYEQY
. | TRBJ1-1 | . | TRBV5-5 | ASSFPGDTEAF
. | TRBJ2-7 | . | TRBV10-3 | AISESRHPYEQY
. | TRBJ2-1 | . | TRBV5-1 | ASSLTSQGGYNEQF
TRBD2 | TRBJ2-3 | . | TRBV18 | ASSPRLAGGGDTQY
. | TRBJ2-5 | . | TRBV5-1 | ASSLVRTAEETQY
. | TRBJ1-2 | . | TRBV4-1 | ASSQDWEGTGYT
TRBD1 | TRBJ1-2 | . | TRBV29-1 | SVGDRWANYGYT
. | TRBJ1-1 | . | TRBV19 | ASSGPLPGTEAF
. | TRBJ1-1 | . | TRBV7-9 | ASSPLLMNTEAF
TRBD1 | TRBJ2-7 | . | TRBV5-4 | ASSRTGASSYEQY